A single T cell receptor beta chain is shown here with its context. Its antigen is unknown. Base qualities are not at hand, and no much larger clone is one base apart. This sample is part of a study of a mutant IDH1 vaccine in newly diagnosed glioma (dated by TCRdb to the early 2020s). In the study overall: Vaccination started 4-6 weeks after radiotherapy alone, or was given together with temozolomide cycles in the groups whose treatment included chemotherapy. Of the 25 to 35 patients who were treated, 62.5% were male and around 38% were female, and the mean age was roughly 40 years. Before enrollment, patients had received standard therapy of radiotherapy alone, temozolomide alone, or radiochemotherapy with temozolomide; most received the combination. Visit V12 was the week-35 safety follow-up and visit V13 was the week-47 end of study. Peripheral blood samples were drawn at six visits, namely V03 (baseline), V05, V07, V10, V12 and V13. For exploratory analyses, 25 treated patients had longitudinal TCRB deep sequencing done wherever samples were available.

Interpreted using the paper, the time point label stands for: week 35, safety follow-up. Each vaccine dose, consisting of 300 ug of a 20-mer mutant IDH1 peptide in Montanide, was administered subcutaneously with topical imiquimod. Eight vaccinations were administered to patients in weeks 1, 3, 5, 7, 11, 15, 19 and 23, corresponding to visits V03 through V10. Donors had newly diagnosed WHO grade 3 or 4 IDH1-mutant astrocytomas with loss of nuclear ATRX. The samples were drawn from NOA16, a multicentre, single-arm, open-label phase I trial in Germany that tested a mutant IDH1 peptide vaccine in humans for the first time. Genomic DNA for TCRB sequencing was isolated from EDTA blood with the DNeasy Blood and Tissue Kit. Library creation used the immunoSEQ multiplex PCR assay. Rearranged TCR beta chain sequences were amplified with the hsTCRB Kit following the manufacturer's protocol. TCRB libraries were sequenced on an Illumina MiSeq. On the study's bioinformatics: The kit vendor's proprietary platform handled demultiplexing, trimming and gene mapping. Here the immuneACCESS table is served through TCRdb, limited to in-frame sequences with V and J called. Missing clones are a known gap in these copies; in checked studies unresolved V genes cover under half, and the rest lacks a known reason. V and J calls and clone size are copied from that table; D and trimming were computed from the DNA. The sample contains 34,000 or so clones, 81% of them found a single time. Clones ranked in the top ten supply approximately 15% of the sample.

From its cysteine to its phenylalanine, the CDR3 spans 13 amino acids. Only the CDR3 DNA is retained, 39 bases long and in frame from the first base. The trim is 3 bases for V and 9 bases for J, with a gap of 12 bases between the germline ends. The germline V gene (reference sequence) gives CDR1 as LNHNV and CDR2 as YYDKDF. Results and caveats for the whole study, not just this receptor: According to the authors, sample limitations meant that analyses of patient blood samples could not be reproduced. Availability determined which PBMC samples were chosen for TCRB deep sequencing. Vaccine-induced immune responses across multiple MHC alleles were detected in approximately 93% of patients. Changes in the top peripheral T cell clonotypes picked up by TCRB sequencing did not appear to be linked to pseudoprogression.

The TCR comes from a man aged 25-40 years with glioma. The specimen comprised PBMCs, sampled from a glioma patient whose treatment included an IDH1 peptide vaccine. In this chain, TRBV15 is recombined with TRBJ2-1, with no D gene named confidently. The CDR3 region has the sequence CATSSIGLTEQFF. The bases are TGTGCCACCAGCAGTATCGGTCTAACTGAGCAGTTCTTC.